The table lists the clone carrying this T cell receptor beta chain with a count of one. Its cognate antigen is unknown. The data are from a study of cytomegalovirus exposure and HLA in healthy donors. Findings and caveats of the study: Some 17,000 TCR beta sequences were associated with HLA alleles at 0.05 false discovery rate in a later analysis.

Trimming took off 2 bases at V and 2 bases at J, with 4 bases between the two ends. Germline assignment: CDR1 SQVTM and CDR2 ANQGSEA. This CDR3 comprises 11 residues. The PCR had 60 Vbeta and 13 Jbeta primers. Method: immunoSEQ multiplex PCR; TCRdb's copy keeps in-frame clones and lacks some. The table lists 140,000 to 150,000 clones, 70% to 85% of them singletons. Sequencing used PBMCs. The chain has TRBV29-1 and TRBJ2-7; no reliable D call. This sequence was found in an older woman in good health and CMV-seropositive. Here the CDR3 reads CSVEQAYEQYF. Here the CDR3 DNA reads TGCAGCGTTGAACAGGCCTACGAGCAGTACTTC.